The 23 T cell receptor beta chains below were found in one sample sequenced in a study of blood T cell repertoires in COVID-19. Measured with immunoSEQ multiplex PCR; TCRdb has only the in-frame clones, and not every one. The sample yields tens of thousands of clones, approximately 83% seen once. Sequenced: peripheral blood. The receptors shown here come from a human donor in a cohort sampled during active COVID-19.

V and J are TRBV7-2 and TRBJ1-3; no clear D. The ends were cut back, 5 bases at V and 3 bases at J, with 11 bases in the middle. The CDR3 runs to 14 residues. Looked up from germline, CDR1 is SGHTA and CDR2 is FQGNSA. In DNA form, the CDR3 reads TGTGCCAGCAGCGCAGACTCATTTGGAAACACCATATATTTT. It is translated as CASSADSFGNTIYF.

The chain has TRBV4-3 and TRBJ2-7; TRBD1 matches 10 bases. Germline V lookup: CDR1 LGHNA, CDR2 YSLEER. CDR3 size: 18 residues. The V gene end was trimmed by 2 bases and the J gene end by 1 base; junction bases not matched to a gene: 11. CDR3: CASSQIMAGQGRSYEQYF. CDR3 nucleotides: TGCGCCAGCAGCCAAATAATGGCGGGACAGGGGAGATCCTACGAGCAGTACTTC.

V is TRBV9 and J is TRBJ2-3; D is possibly TRBD1 (5 bases). The germline V and J ends were trimmed by 0 bases and 7 bases, with 9 bases remaining between them. There are 13 residues in the CDR3. CDR1 is SGDLS, CDR2 YYNGEE, per germline. The CDR3 bases are TGTGCCAGCAGCGTAGATGGGGCCAATACGCAGTATTTT. Translation: CASSVDGANTQYF.

V is TRBV29-1 and J is TRBJ2-5; TRBD1 is a possible D gene (5 bases). Germline loops: CDR1 SQVTM, CDR2 ANQGSEA. With 4 bases removed from V and 5 bases from J, the gap between germline ends came to 11 bases. The CDR3 has 12 amino acids. CDR3 loop: CSVVWGQETQYF. The CDR3, as DNA: TGCAGCGTTGTCTGGGGCCAGGAGACCCAGTACTTC.

The chain has TRBV3-1 (or the pseudogene TRBV3-2) and TRBJ2-7; D uncertain. There are 14 residues in the CDR3. Trimming removed 1 base from V and 2 bases from J, with 9 bases in between. Germline values: CDR1 LGHDT, CDR2 YNNKEL (reference sequence). The CDR3 spells CASSQARFPYEQYF. The DNA of the CDR3 is TGTGCCAGCAGCCAAGCGCGCTTCCCCTACGAGCAGTACTTC.

The chain couples TRBV5-1 to TRBJ2-3, with D possibly matching TRBD1 (6 bases). Looked up from germline, CDR1 is SGHRS and CDR2 is YFSETQ. The CDR3 extends over 16 amino acids. V shed 4 bases and J shed 0 bases, with 15 bases lying between them. CDR3 residues: CASSAGQHSSTDTQYF. CDR3 sequence (DNA): TGCGCCAGCAGCGCAGGACAGCACTCTAGCACAGATACGCAGTATTTT.

The chain has TRBV7-9 and TRBJ2-7; the match to TRBD1 covers 10 bases. CDR3 length: 16 amino acids. CDR1 is SEHNR and CDR2 is FQNEAQ in the germline V gene (reference sequence). The junction had 7 bases not matched to a gene; V was cut back by 0 bases and J by 5 bases. In DNA form, the CDR3 reads TGTGCCAGCAGCTTAGCGCTGACAGGGGGCCACGACGAGCAGTACTTC. Translation gives CASSLALTGGHDEQYF.

The chain carries TRBV11-3 and TRBJ1-1; D is undetermined. Germline CDR1 reads SGHNT; CDR2 reads YENEEA. The CDR3 contains 13 residues. Trimming removed 3 bases from V and 0 bases from J, with 5 bases in between. CDR3 protein: CASSFTVNTEAFF. CDR3 sequence (DNA): TGTGCCAGCAGCTTTACGGTGAACACTGAAGCTTTCTTT.

This rearrangement joins TRBV12-3 or TRBV12-4 to TRBJ2-4; TRBD2 matches at 7 bases. The CDR3 runs 13 residues. Unmatched junction bases numbered 3, after V lost 5 bases and J lost 5 bases. CDR3 amino acids: CASSRGVQNIQYF. CDR3 sequence (DNA): TGTGCCAGCAGTCGGGGGGTCCAAAACATTCAGTACTTC.

The chain employs TRBV9 and TRBJ1-2; 7 nucleotides line up with TRBD1. The J segment lost 4 bases and the V segment lost 0 bases, leaving 6 bases of the junction unmatched. Germline loops: CDR1 SGDLS, CDR2 YYNGEE. This CDR3 is built from 15 residues. In DNA form, the CDR3 reads TGTGCCAGCAGCGTAGATGGGACAGAGGGCTATGGCTACACCTTC. Encoded protein: CASSVDGTEGYGYTF.

V gene TRBV5-4 combines with J gene TRBJ2-1; perhaps TRBD1 as D (5 bases). CDR3 length: 12 residues. V dropped 0 bases and J dropped 9 bases, with 7 bases sitting between them. Germline V lookup: CDR1 SGHNT, CDR2 YYREEE (reference sequence). The CDR3 spells CASSLDRGEQFF. The CDR3 bases are TGTGCCAGCAGCTTGGATAGGGGTGAGCAGTTCTTC.

The gene calls are TRBV15 and TRBJ1-1, with 8 bases lining up with TRBD1. This CDR3 has 15 amino acids. CDR1 LNHNV and CDR2 YYDKDF come from the germline V gene (reference sequence). J was trimmed by 5 bases and V by 3 bases; bases with no gene match: 8. CDR3 loop: CATSSGRGPGTEAFF. CDR3 nucleotides: TGTGCCACCAGCAGCGGCAGGGGGCCAGGGACTGAAGCTTTCTTT.

The V call is TRBV11-3, the J call TRBJ2-5; D ambiguous. This CDR3 comprises 14 residues. V lost 3 bases to trimming and J lost 2 bases, with 10 bases between them. Germline V gene sequence: CDR1 SGHNT, CDR2 YENEEA. The CDR3 DNA follows: TGTGCCAGCAGCTTGTGGTCAGGTCAAGAGACCCAGTACTTC. Protein sequence: CASSLWSGQETQYF.

This chain links TRBV2 with TRBJ1-5; 8 nucleotides agree with TRBD1. The germline V gene has CDR1 SNHLY and CDR2 FYNNEI. V lost 5 bases, J lost 7 bases, and 7 bases stayed unmatched. The CDR3 is 14 residues long. Written as DNA, the CDR3 is TGTGCCAGCAGTTCGGACAGGGCTCGACAGCCCCAGCATTTT. It is translated as CASSSDRARQPQHF.

The genes are TRBV5-1 and TRBJ2-1; maybe TRBD2 (7 bases). V lost 0 bases to trimming and J lost 10 bases, with 14 bases between them. CDR3 length equals 14 residues. Germline-derived CDR1 and CDR2 are SGHRS and YFSETQ. The CDR3 reads CASSLGPGGREQFF. In nucleotides, the CDR3 is TGCGCCAGCAGCTTGGGACCGGGGGGCAGAGAGCAGTTCTTC.

V usage is TRBV5-4 and J usage is TRBJ2-5; TRBD2 agrees at 12 bases. Losses at the gene ends were 0 bases for V and 5 bases for J; bases not matched to a gene: 8. Per germline, CDR1 SGHNT and CDR2 YYREEE (reference sequence). The CDR3 loop spans 17 amino acids. The CDR3 protein is CASSLGSSGGAEETQYF. In DNA form, the CDR3 reads TGTGCCAGCAGCTTGGGGTCTAGCGGGGGGGCCGAGGAGACCCAGTACTTC. The entire variable domain, with the rest obtained from reference TRBV5-4 and TRBJ2-5, is as follows: ETGVTQSPTHLIKTRGQQVTLRCSSQSGHNTVSWYQQALGQGPQFIFQYYREEENGRGNFPPRFSGLQFPNYSSELNVNALELDDSALYLCASSLGSSGGAEETQYFGPGTRLLVL.

This chain joins TRBV9 and TRBJ2-2, with D maybe TRBD2 (5 bases). Trimming took off 7 bases at V and 6 bases at J, with 10 bases between the two ends. Germline V CDR1 and CDR2: SGDLS, YYNGEE. The CDR3 is 12 amino acids. The chain's CDR3 is CASQGRSGELFF. The CDR3 coding sequence is TGTGCCAGCCAAGGGAGATCCGGGGAGCTGTTTTTT.

As concerns this clone: Other DNA sequences from this sample encode an identical CDR3 as well. The CDR3 DNA reads TGCGCCAGCAGCCCGGTCTCTAGCGGGGGCACAGATACGCAGTATTTT. It is translated as CASSPVSSGGTDTQYF. V gene TRBV5-1 combines with J gene TRBJ2-3; 9 bases are a match to TRBD2. This CDR3 region has 16 residues. J gave up 1 base and V 4 bases, and 7 bases lay outside the gene matches. Germline loops: CDR1 SGHRS, CDR2 YFSETQ.

This sequence joins TRBV5-1 and TRBJ2-4, with 8 bases lining up with TRBD2. CDR3 size: 16 residues. V trimming: 0 bases; J trimming: 6 bases; junction bases outside the gene matches: 8. Germline CDR1 reads SGHRS; CDR2 reads YFSETQ. CDR3 sequence reads: CASSLVGTREGNIQYF. The DNA for the CDR3 is TGCGCCAGCAGCTTGGTGGGGACACGGGAGGGAAACATTCAGTACTTC.

The chain carries TRBV12-3 or TRBV12-4 and TRBJ2-5; TRBD2 is a possible D gene (5 bases). The CDR3 sequence is 13 residues long. V dropped 6 bases and J dropped 2 bases, with 10 bases sitting between them. CDR3 bases: TGTGCCAGCAGAAACGGGAATCAAGAGACCCAGTACTTC. It is translated as CASRNGNQETQYF.

The chain links TRBV5-6 to TRBJ2-1; perhaps TRBD2 as D (6 bases). The CDR3 has 11 residues. Germline V gene data show CDR1 as SGHDT and CDR2 as YYEEEE. Trimming took off 2 bases at V and 15 bases at J, with 12 bases between the two ends. The CDR3 spells CASSLGTGLFF. DNA of the CDR3: TGTGCCAGCAGCTTAGGGACTGGCTTGTTCTTC.

The gene calls are TRBV19 and TRBJ2-1; TRBD2 aligns across 9 bases. Trimming took 3 bases from V and 0 from J; bases not matched to a gene: 3. This CDR3 spans 16 amino acids. Germline CDR1 is LNHDA and CDR2 is SQIVND (reference sequence). CDR3 sequence (DNA): TGTGCCAGTAGTATCCTAGCGGGGAGCTCCTACAATGAGCAGTTCTTC. This translates into CASSILAGSSYNEQFF.

The rearrangement uses TRBV27 and TRBJ2-7; perhaps TRBD1 as D (7 bases). CDR1 and CDR2 (germline): MNHEY, SMNVEV (reference sequence). V lost 2 bases, J lost 6 bases, and 17 bases lay in between. The CDR3 sequence is 15 residues long. The CDR3 region has the DNA TGTGCCAGCAGTTTAAGGGACTCAGGGGGTGGCGAGCAGTACTTC. Encoded protein: CASSLRDSGGGEQYF.